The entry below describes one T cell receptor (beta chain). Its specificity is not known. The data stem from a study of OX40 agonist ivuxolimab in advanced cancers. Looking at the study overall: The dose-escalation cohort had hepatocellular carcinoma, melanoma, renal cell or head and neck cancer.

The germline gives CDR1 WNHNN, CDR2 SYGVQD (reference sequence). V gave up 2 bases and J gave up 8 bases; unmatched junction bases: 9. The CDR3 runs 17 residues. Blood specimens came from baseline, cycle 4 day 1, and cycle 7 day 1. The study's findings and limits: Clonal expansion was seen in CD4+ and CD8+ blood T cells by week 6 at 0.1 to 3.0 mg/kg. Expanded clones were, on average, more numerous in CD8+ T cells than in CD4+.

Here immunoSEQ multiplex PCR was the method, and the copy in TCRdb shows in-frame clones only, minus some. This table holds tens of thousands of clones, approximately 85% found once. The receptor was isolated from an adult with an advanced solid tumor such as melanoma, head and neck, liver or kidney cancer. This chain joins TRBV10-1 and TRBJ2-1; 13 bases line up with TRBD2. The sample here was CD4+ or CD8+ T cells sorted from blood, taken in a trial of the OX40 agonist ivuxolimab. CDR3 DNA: TGCGCCAGCAGTGAGGGAAGGACTAGCGGGAGTCGCCATGAGCAGTTCTTC. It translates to CASSEGRTSGSRHEQFF.